Following are 15 T cell receptor beta chains from one sample sequenced in a study of cytomegalovirus exposure and HLA in healthy donors. The PCR ran on 60 Vbeta and 13 Jbeta primers. Using immunoSEQ multiplex PCR, the repertoire was profiled, and TCRdb retains in-frame clones only, with some absent. This sample has 150,000 to 200,000 clones, with over 75% found just once. Input material: PBMCs. The receptor set was obtained from a man aged 18 to 29 in good health and CMV-seronegative.

Only one count was recorded for this clone. The V call is TRBV7-2, the J call TRBJ2-1; maybe TRBD2 (5 bases). Trimming shortened V by 3 bases and J by 3 bases, and 12 bases separated the two germline ends. The CDR3 length is 15 residues. Germline assignment: CDR1 SGHTA and CDR2 FQGNSA. The CDR3 nucleotides are TGTGCCAGCAGCTTTATTAGCGTACGCTACAATGAGCAGTTCTTC. Residues: CASSFISVRYNEQFF. The whole variable domain, remainder taken from reference TRBV7-2 and TRBJ2-1, is GAGVSQSPSNKVTEKGKDVELRCDPISGHTALYWYRQSLGQGLEFLIYFQGNSAPDKSGLPSDRFSAERTGGSVSTLTIQRTQQEDSAVYLCASSFISVRYNEQFFGPGTRLTVL.

This clone was recorded once. The chain carries TRBV7-6 and TRBJ2-1; the D gene is possibly TRBD1 (6 bases). V lost 5 bases to trimming and J lost 5 bases, with 13 bases between them. Germline loops: CDR1 SGHVS, CDR2 FNYEAQ. This CDR3 is built from 14 residues. In DNA, the CDR3 is TGTGCCAGCAGCAGGACAGAGCGAAACAATGAGCAGTTCTTC. Protein product: CASSRTERNNEQFF.

The rearrangement joins TRBV7-8 to TRBJ2-7; D possibly corresponds to TRBD1 (5 bases). This CDR3 contains 16 residues. The germline V gene encodes CDR1 SGHVS and CDR2 FQNEAQ. The germline V and J ends were trimmed by 2 bases and 5 bases, with 19 bases remaining between them. The CDR3 nucleotides read TGTGCCAGCAGCTTAAACAGGATTCTCCAGGCCCACGAGCAGTACTTC. It codes for CASSLNRILQAHEQYF. Full variable domain (missing parts from reference TRBV7-8 and TRBJ2-7): GAGVSQSPRYKVAKRGQDVALRCDPISGHVSLFWYQQALGQGPEFLTYFQNEAQLDKSGLPSDRFFAERPEGSVSTLKIQRTQQEDSAVYLCASSLNRILQAHEQYFGPGTRLTVT.

The gene calls are TRBV7-2 and TRBJ1-5; 7 nucleotides match TRBD1. Looked up from germline, CDR1 is SGHTA and CDR2 is FQGNSA. This CDR3 is built from 14 residues. Trimming at V came to 1 base and at J to 7 bases, leaving 4 bases not matched to a gene. CDR3 region: CASSLDGTEQPQHF. The CDR3 DNA follows: TGTGCCAGCAGCTTAGACGGGACAGAACAGCCCCAGCATTTT.

The chain has TRBV28 and TRBJ1-2; 7 bases fit TRBD1. Germline lookup yields CDR1 MDHEN and CDR2 SYDVKM. J was trimmed by 7 bases and V by 5 bases; bases with no gene match: 7. The CDR3 extends over 13 amino acids. CDR3 sequence: CASSPDRLSGYTF. The CDR3 bases are TGTGCCAGCAGTCCGGACAGGCTGAGTGGCTACACCTTC.

This clone has only a few counts. Other DNA sequences in the same sample also yield this CDR3. The rearrangement uses TRBV9 and TRBJ1-3; a weak D match, TRBD1 (5 bases). Germline CDR1 reads SGDLS; CDR2 reads YYNGEE. The CDR3 contains 16 residues. V was clipped by 4 bases and J by 3 bases, with 17 bases between them. The CDR3 DNA sequence: TGTGCCAGCAGCCCCCGGACCTCTGGACATGGAAACACCATATATTTT. Its translation: CASSPRTSGHGNTIYF.

The chain employs TRBV29-1 and TRBJ1-5; 7 bases map to TRBD1. V gave up 4 bases and J gave up 1 base; unmatched junction bases: 7. The CDR3 is made up of 15 amino acids. Per the germline V gene, CDR1 is SQVTM and CDR2 is ANQGSEA. The CDR3 sequence is CSVGGGPGSNQPQHF. CDR3 sequence (DNA): TGCAGCGTTGGAGGGGGCCCAGGGAGCAATCAGCCCCAGCATTTT. The full variable domain, in which reference TRBV29-1 and TRBJ1-5 provide the parts outside the CDR3, is SAVISQKPSRDICQRGTSLTIQCQVDSQVTMMFWYRQQPGQSLTLIATANQGSEATYESGFVIDKFPISRPNLTFSTLTVSNMSPEDSSIYLCSVGGGPGSNQPQHFGDGTRLSIL.

This chain joins TRBV2 and TRBJ1-6; D ambiguous. Trimming shortened V by 1 base and J by 0 bases, and 4 bases separated the two germline ends. CDR3 length: 15 amino acids. Germline CDR1 reads SNHLY; CDR2 reads FYNNEI. DNA for the CDR3: TGTGCCAGCAGTGAAGAGAGCTCCTATAATTCACCCCTCCACTTT. This codes for CASSEESSYNSPLHF.

The CDR3 DNA reads as TGTGCCAGCAGCTTACACCAGGGACAGGGCACCGGGGAGCTGTTTTTT. It encodes CASSLHQGQGTGELFF. This sequence joins TRBV7-2 and TRBJ2-2, with 9 nucleotides matching TRBD1. Looked up from germline, CDR1 is SGHTA and CDR2 is FQGNSA. The CDR3 is 16 residues long. With 2 bases clipped from V and 4 bases from J, the junction kept 5 bases outside the gene matches.

The chain is built from TRBV30 and TRBJ2-7; 10 bases line up with TRBD2. J lost 7 bases, V lost 7 bases, and 10 bases had no gene match. The CDR3 is made up of 13 amino acids. Germline V lookup: CDR1 GTSNPN, CDR2 SVGIG (reference sequence). CDR3: CAFIAGGAGEQYF. Written as DNA, the CDR3 is TGTGCCTTCATAGCGGGAGGTGCGGGGGAGCAGTACTTC. The full variable domain, its missing parts supplied by reference TRBV30 and TRBJ2-7, is SQTIHQWPATLVQPVGSPLSLECTVEGTSNPNLYWYRQAAGRGLQLLFYSVGIGQISSEVPQNLSASRPQDRQFILSSKKLLLSDSGFYLCAFIAGGAGEQYFGPGTRLTVT.

The V gene is TRBV2, the J gene TRBJ1-1, with D possibly matching TRBD1 (5 bases). Germline loops: CDR1 SNHLY, CDR2 FYNNEI. This CDR3 spans 14 amino acids. V was shortened by 8 bases and J by 2 bases, with 15 bases between the two germline ends. CDR3 sequence: CASGGDWYNTEAFF. The CDR3 DNA reads TGTGCCAGCGGCGGGGACTGGTATAACACTGAAGCTTTCTTT.

The CDR3 spells CASSIDSLGIQGVDSDTQYF. The CDR3 DNA reads as TGTGCCAGTAGTATAGATAGTTTGGGGATACAGGGAGTTGATTCTGATACGCAGTATTTT. The chain is built from TRBV19 and TRBJ2-3; D might be TRBD1 (6 bases). The CDR3 totals 20 residues. Germline CDR1 is LNHDA and CDR2 is SQIVND (reference sequence). The ends were cut back, 0 bases at V and 6 bases at J, with 28 bases in the middle.

This clone was seen only once. This sequence joins TRBV2 and TRBJ2-2; TRBD1 matches at 10 bases. There are 18 residues in the CDR3. V lost 6 bases to trimming and J lost 5 bases; unmatched junction nucleotides: 15. The germline V gene has CDR1 SNHLY and CDR2 FYNNEI. CDR3 coding DNA: TGTGCCAGCAGCCTCCCGGCGGACAGGGGGGACATGACCGGGGAGCTGTTTTTT. Its protein product is CASSLPADRGDMTGELFF.

V is TRBV29-1 and J is TRBJ1-5; a possible D gene is TRBD1 (6 bases). Germline V lookup: CDR1 SQVTM, CDR2 ANQGSEA. Trimming left V 4 bases short and J 1 base short, with 14 bases between. The CDR3 spans 15 residues. The CDR3 reads CSVAEGGESNQPQHF. The CDR3 DNA is TGCAGCGTTGCGGAGGGGGGGGAGAGCAATCAGCCCCAGCATTTT. The whole variable domain, remainder taken from reference TRBV29-1 and TRBJ1-5, is SAVISQKPSRDICQRGTSLTIQCQVDSQVTMMFWYRQQPGQSLTLIATANQGSEATYESGFVIDKFPISRPNLTFSTLTVSNMSPEDSSIYLCSVAEGGESNQPQHFGDGTRLSIL.

The chain combines TRBV29-1 with TRBJ2-7, with D unclear. The CDR3 is made up of 13 amino acids. Germline CDR1 SQVTM, CDR2 ANQGSEA. With 3 bases removed from V and 2 bases from J, the gap between germline ends came to 11 bases. The CDR3, as DNA: TGCAGCGTTGAGCTGAGGTATACCTACGAGCAGTACTTC. Translation: CSVELRYTYEQYF.